This entry concerns a single TCR beta chain. Its antigen is as yet unknown. This entry is derived from a study of T cell responses to AZD1222 COVID-19 vaccine. Study-wide results and caveats: Donors, mostly white British, included more females; clonal diversity was possibly underestimated.

The germline CDR1 and CDR2 sequences are MGHDK and SYGVNS. The CDR3 contains 17 residues. V dropped 0 bases and J dropped 1 base, with 16 bases sitting between them. Sequenced by immunoSEQ multiplex PCR; TCRdb stores in-frame clones only, minus some. Of about 170,000 clones in the sample, about nine tenths were seen once. The chain combines TRBV25-1 with TRBJ2-7, with a tentative D call TRBD1 (6 bases). This TCR came from an adult in good health. Sequenced material: peripheral blood, taken on day 0 of AZD1222 vaccination. Here the CDR3 reads CASSEYFPGAKSYEQYF. DNA for the CDR3: TGTGCCAGCAGTGAATATTTCCCAGGGGCCAAGTCCTACGAGCAGTACTTC.